These 11 T cell receptor beta chains came from one sample sequenced in a study of T-cell reconstitution after alpha-beta-depleted transplantation in children. A library of TCRbeta sequences, prepared with unique molecular identifiers, was generated. TCRdb reprocessed the PCR reads with MiXCR, giving one entry per CDR3 protein. Among 780,000 or so distinct CDR3 sequences listed, roughly 16% were seen once. Sequenced here: PBMCs, mostly from graft donor cells, sampled 360 days after TCRalphabeta/CD19-depleted stem cell transplant. The receptor source for this set is a male patient aged 10-17 years who had a stem cell transplant for acute lymphoblastic leukemia, so the T cells may come from the graft donor.

This chain links TRBV20-1 with TRBJ2-1, with D possibly matching TRBD2 (6 bases). The V gene lost 1 base and the J gene lost 5 bases, with 12 bases spanning the gap. Germline CDR1 reads DFQATT; CDR2 reads SNEGSKA (reference sequence). This CDR3 is 14 amino acids long. CDR3 nucleotide sequence: TGCAGTGCTAGAGGACTAGGACCGAACAATGAGCAGTTCTTC. Amino acids: CSARGLGPNNEQFF.

Points on this clonotype: This may stem from a read error, because a much larger clone lies one nucleotide away. This chain links TRBV25-1 with TRBJ2-5; D is ambiguous. CDR1 MGHDK and CDR2 SYGVNS come from the germline V gene. The CDR3 is 13 amino acids. CDR3 residues: CASSEMGQETKYF. CDR3 nucleotide sequence: TGTGCCAGCAGTGAAATGGGTCAAGAGACCAAGTACTTC.

Comment on this clonotype: This CDR3 is missing its conserved last phenylalanine or tryptophan, likely due to a read error. This rearrangement joins TRBV5-1 to TRBJ2-1, with TRBD2 as a possible D gene (6 bases). Germline CDR1 and CDR2: SGHRS and YFSETQ. V lost 2 bases, J lost 3 bases, and 15 bases lay in between. This CDR3 comprises 16 residues. This chain's CDR3 is CASSFPGTSRYNEQFY. The CDR3 DNA follows: TGCGCCAGCAGCTTTCCGGGAACTAGCCGCTACAATGAGCAGTTCTAC.

V and J are TRBV18 and TRBJ2-4; D might be TRBD2 (5 bases). This CDR3 is 13 amino acids long. Germline lookup yields CDR1 KGHSH and CDR2 LQKENI. Trimming took off 1 base at V and 7 bases at J, with 8 bases between the two ends. The CDR3 spells CASSPQGDNIQYF. The CDR3 nucleotides are TGTGCCAGCTCACCACAGGGAGATAACATTCAGTACTTC.

This clonotype was seen more than once but under ten times. This sequence joins TRBV12-3 or TRBV12-4 and TRBJ1-5; unclear D gene. V lost 3 bases and J lost 2, with 11 bases in between. The CDR3 totals 15 residues. CDR3 region: CASSFSRRGNQPQHF. The CDR3 DNA sequence: TGTGCCAGCAGTTTTTCGAGAAGGGGCAATCAGCCCCAGCATTTT.

This clonotype has only a few counts. CDR3 residues: CASSRQDGTQYF. The CDR3 DNA sequence: TGTGCCAGCAGTCGACAAGACGGGACCCAGTACTTC. The rearrangement links TRBV2 to TRBJ2-5; the D is unclear. From germline, CDR1 is SNHLY and CDR2 FYNNEI. This CDR3 is built from 12 residues. Trimming removed 5 bases from V and 7 bases from J, with 11 bases in between.

In regard to this clonotype: Because the CDR3 is missing its conserved closing phenylalanine or tryptophan, this is likely a read error. The V and J genes are TRBV20-1 and TRBJ1-2; D unclear. Germline lookup yields CDR1 DFQATT and CDR2 SNEGSKA (reference sequence). There are 11 residues in the CDR3. Trimming took off 5 bases at V and 4 bases at J, with 8 bases between the two ends. CDR3 protein: CSAPTPYGYTY. In DNA form, the CDR3 reads TGCAGTGCTCCGACACCCTATGGCTACACCTAC.

The genes are TRBV20-1 and TRBJ2-7; no clear D. V lost 3 bases and J lost 6, with 12 bases in between. CDR1 is DFQATT and CDR2 is SNEGSKA in the germline V gene (reference sequence). The CDR3 totals 12 residues. The CDR3 DNA follows: TGCAGTGCTAGGCCAGTCGGAACCGAGCAGTACTTC. Protein sequence: CSARPVGTEQYF.

This clonotype was seen just once. The chain's CDR3 is CSAEVAGRLADTQYF. The DNA for the CDR3 is TGCAGTGCTGAGGTAGCGGGAAGGCTTGCAGATACGCAGTATTTT. V gene TRBV20-1 combines with J gene TRBJ2-3, with 8 bases aligning to TRBD2. After removal of 5 bases from V and 4 bases from J, the junction contained 11 bases not matched to a gene. The germline V gene has CDR1 DFQATT and CDR2 SNEGSKA (reference sequence). CDR3 length equals 15 residues.

This clonotype was counted a few times. The gene calls are TRBV12-3 or TRBV12-4 and TRBJ2-3; D is perhaps TRBD1 (7 bases). The CDR3 is 15 residues long. Deletions cut 2 bases from V and 3 bases from J, with 12 bases between. CDR3 sequence (DNA): TGTGCCAGCAGTTTACAGGGGGGAACGACAGATACGCAGTATTTT. It codes for CASSLQGGTTDTQYF.

This chain links TRBV29-1 with TRBJ1-1; TRBD1 matches 7 bases. Trimming cost V 4 bases and J 1 base; bases outside gene matches: 3. This CDR3 comprises 13 residues. Looked up from germline, CDR1 is SQVTM and CDR2 is ANQGSEA. The CDR3 spells CSVGDRQNTEAFF. CDR3 coding DNA: TGCAGCGTTGGGGACAGACAGAACACTGAAGCTTTCTTT.